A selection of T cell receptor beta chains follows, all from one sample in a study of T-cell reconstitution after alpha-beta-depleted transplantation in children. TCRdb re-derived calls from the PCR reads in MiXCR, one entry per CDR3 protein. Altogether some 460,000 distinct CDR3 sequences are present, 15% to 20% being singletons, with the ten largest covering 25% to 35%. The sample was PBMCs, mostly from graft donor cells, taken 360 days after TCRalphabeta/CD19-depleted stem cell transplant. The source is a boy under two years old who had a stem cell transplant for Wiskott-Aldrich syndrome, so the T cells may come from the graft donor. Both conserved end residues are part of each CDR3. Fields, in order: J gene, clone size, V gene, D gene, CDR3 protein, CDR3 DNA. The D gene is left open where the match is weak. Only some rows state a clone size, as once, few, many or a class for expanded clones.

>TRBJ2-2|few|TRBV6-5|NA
CASSYRLIITPSGELFF
TGTGCCAGCAGTTACAGACTAATAATAACTCCTTCCGGGGAGCTGTTTTTT
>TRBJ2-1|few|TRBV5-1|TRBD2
CASSLGRRLAGESNEQFF
TGCGCCAGCAGCTTGGGACGACGACTAGCGGGAGAATCCAATGAGCAGTTCTTC
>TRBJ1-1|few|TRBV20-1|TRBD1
CSASRDRDVAEAFF
TGCAGTGCTAGCCGCGACAGGGACGTCGCTGAAGCTTTCTTT
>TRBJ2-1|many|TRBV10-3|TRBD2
CAIRGGLAAYNEQFF
TGTGCCATCAGGGGGGGACTAGCCGCCTACAATGAGCAGTTCTTC
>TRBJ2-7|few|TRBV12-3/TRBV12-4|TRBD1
CASLLTGGYEQYF
TGTGCCAGCCTCCTGACAGGGGGCTACGAGCAGTACTTC
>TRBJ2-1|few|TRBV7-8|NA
CASSPGDEQFF
TGTGCCAGCAGCCCCGGAGATGAGCAGTTCTTC
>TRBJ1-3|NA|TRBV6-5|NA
CASSYGGYGNTIYF
TGTGCCAGCAGTTACGGTGGTTATGGAAACACCATATATTTT
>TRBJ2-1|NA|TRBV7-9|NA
CASSDLQGRYNEQFF
TGTGCCAGCAGCGACCTGCAGGGGCGATACAATGAGCAGTTCTTC
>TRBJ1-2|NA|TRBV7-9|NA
CASSLAEAVIVGYTF
TGTGCCAGCAGCTTAGCGGAGGCAGTAATCGTTGGCTACACCTTC
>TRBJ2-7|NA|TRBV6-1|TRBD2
CASSGPGLAGGYEQYF
TGTGCCAGCAGTGGACCGGGACTAGCGGGAGGATACGAGCAGTACTTC
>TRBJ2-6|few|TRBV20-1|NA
CSAAGSHSGANVLTF
TGCAGTGCTGCCGGGAGCCACTCTGGGGCCAACGTCCTGACTTTC
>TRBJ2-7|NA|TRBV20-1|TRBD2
CSARDWASGSYEQYF
TGCAGTGCTAGAGATTGGGCTAGCGGCTCCTACGAGCAGTACTTC
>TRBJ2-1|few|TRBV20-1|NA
CSVPLVGTNRAEQFF
TGCAGTGTCCCACTAGTGGGGACCAACAGGGCTGAGCAGTTCTTC
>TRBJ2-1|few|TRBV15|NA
CATSRDGVSSYNEQFF
TGTGCCACCAGCAGAGATGGGGTGAGCTCCTACAATGAGCAGTTCTTC
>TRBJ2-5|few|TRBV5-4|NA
CASSSPPPQETQYF
TGTGCCAGCAGCTCCCCACCCCCCCAAGAGACCCAGTACTTC
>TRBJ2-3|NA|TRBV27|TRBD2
CASTRGLAYTDTQYF
TGTGCCAGCACCCGGGGACTAGCATACACAGATACGCAGTATTTT
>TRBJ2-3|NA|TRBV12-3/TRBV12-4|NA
CASRPRPLTDTQYF
TGTGCCAGCAGACCACGGCCCCTCACAGATACGCAGTATTTT
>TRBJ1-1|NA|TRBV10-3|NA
CAISEGGLEAFF
TGTGCCATCAGTGAGGGCGGACTTGAAGCTTTCTTT
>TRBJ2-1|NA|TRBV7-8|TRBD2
CASSLGTSGVSYNEQFF
TGTGCCAGCAGCTTAGGTACTAGCGGGGTCTCCTACAATGAGCAGTTCTTC
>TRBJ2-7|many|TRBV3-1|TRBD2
CASSQAFLAGNYEQYF
TGTGCCAGCAGCCAAGCGTTTCTAGCGGGGAACTACGAGCAGTACTTC
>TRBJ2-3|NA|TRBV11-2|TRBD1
CASSWDRATDTQYF
TGTGCCAGCAGTTGGGACAGGGCTACAGATACGCAGTATTTT
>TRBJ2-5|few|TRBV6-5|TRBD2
CASSYGRLAGLQETQYF
TGTGCCAGCAGTTACGGGAGACTAGCGGGTCTTCAAGAGACCCAGTACTTC
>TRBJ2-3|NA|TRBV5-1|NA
CASSFGVEDTQYF
TGCGCCAGCAGCTTCGGAGTAGAAGATACGCAGTATTTT
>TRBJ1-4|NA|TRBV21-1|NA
CASSHGTGDEKLFF
TGTGCCAGCAGCCACGGGACAGGGGACGAAAAACTGTTTTTT
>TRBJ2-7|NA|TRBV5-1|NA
CASSFHTGGREQYF
TGCGCCAGCAGCTTTCATACCGGCGGCAGGGAGCAGTACTTC
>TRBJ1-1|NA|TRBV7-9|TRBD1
CAGSSRDRPNTEAFF
TGTGCCGGCAGCTCCCGGGACAGGCCGAACACTGAAGCTTTCTTT
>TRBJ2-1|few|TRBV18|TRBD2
CASSRQRGNEQFF
TGTGCCAGCTCCCGCCAGCGGGGCAATGAGCAGTTCTTC
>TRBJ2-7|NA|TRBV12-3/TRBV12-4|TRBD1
CASTRGPGTVNYEQYF
TGTGCCAGCACCAGAGGCCCCGGGACAGTAAACTACGAGCAGTACTTC
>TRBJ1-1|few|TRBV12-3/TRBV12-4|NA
CASSFLGTGQNTEAFF
TGTGCCAGCAGTTTCTTGGGGACGGGACAGAACACTGAAGCTTTCTTT
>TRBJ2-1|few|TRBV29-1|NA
CSVQKELGAYNEQFF
TGCAGCGTCCAAAAGGAACTAGGAGCCTACAATGAGCAGTTCTTC
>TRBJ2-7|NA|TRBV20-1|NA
CSGQDLPYEQYF
TGCAGTGGGCAGGACTTACCCTACGAGCAGTACTTC
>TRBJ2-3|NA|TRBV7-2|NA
CASRLTSDTQYF
TGTGCCAGCAGGTTGACCAGTGATACGCAGTATTTT
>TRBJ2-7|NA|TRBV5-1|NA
CASSLITRDSYEQYF
TGCGCCAGCAGCTTAATCACCAGGGATTCCTACGAGCAGTACTTC
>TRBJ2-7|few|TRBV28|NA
CASSPWDHPYEQYF
TGTGCCAGCAGTCCCTGGGACCACCCCTACGAGCAGTACTTC
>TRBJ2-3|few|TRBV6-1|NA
CASSRQKRSPSTDTQYF
TGTGCCAGCAGTCGACAGAAGCGTTCCCCTAGCACAGATACGCAGTATTTT
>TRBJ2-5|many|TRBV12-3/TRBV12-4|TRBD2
CASSPGLAWETQYF
TGTGCCAGCAGTCCGGGACTAGCGTGGGAGACCCAGTACTTC
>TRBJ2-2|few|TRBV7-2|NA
CASSLTRPGELFF
TGTGCCAGCAGCCTCACGCGGCCCGGGGAGCTGTTTTTT
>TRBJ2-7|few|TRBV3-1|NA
CASSPGRLLPPYEQYF
TGTGCCAGCAGCCCTGGTAGGCTCCTCCCTCCTTACGAGCAGTACTTC
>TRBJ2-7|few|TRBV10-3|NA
CATKSSYEQYF
TGTGCCACCAAGTCCTCGTACGAGCAGTACTTC
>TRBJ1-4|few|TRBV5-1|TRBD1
CASSPLGQGGEKLFF
TGCGCCAGCAGCCCGCTCGGACAGGGAGGTGAAAAACTGTTTTTT
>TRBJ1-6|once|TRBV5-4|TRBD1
CASSYLTDRGRPKDNSPLHF
TGTGCCAGCAGCTACTTAACGGACAGGGGCCGTCCTAAAGACAATTCACCCCTCCACTTT
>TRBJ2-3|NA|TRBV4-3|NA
CASSQDPLAPTDTQYF
TGCGCCAGCAGCCAAGATCCGCTAGCGCCCACAGATACGCAGTATTTT